These 22 T cell receptor beta chains came from one sample sequenced in a study of T cell changes during pregnancy in multiple sclerosis. Libraries were prepared by immunoSEQ multiplex PCR; TCRdb keeps only in-frame clonotypes and omits some of them. The data show 40,000 or so clones, roughly nine tenths seen once. The sample here was CD8+ T cells from peripheral blood mononuclear cells, taken before pregnancy. These receptors were collected from a female donor with multiple sclerosis, enrolled in a pregnancy study.

This clone was found a few times. Here the CDR3 DNA reads TGTGCCAGCAGCCCAGCGTGGTCCTCTGGGGCCAACGTCCTGACTTTC. Translation gives CASSPAWSSGANVLTF. This rearrangement joins TRBV9 to TRBJ2-6, with unresolved D. V was shortened by 4 bases and J by 0 bases, with 11 bases between the two germline ends. Germline V gene lookup returns CDR1 SGDLS and CDR2 YYNGEE. This CDR3 comprises 16 residues.

The CDR3 coding sequence is TGTGCCAGCAGTGTCGAGAGCTCCTACAATGAGCAGTTCTTC. It specifies CASSVESSYNEQFF. The chain combines TRBV6-4 with TRBJ2-1, with D unclear. The V end was cut by 4 bases, the J end by 0 bases, with 7 bases between. Per the germline V gene, CDR1 is MRHNA and CDR2 is SNTAGT. This CDR3 spans 14 amino acids.

The chain is built from TRBV9 and TRBJ2-2, with TRBD1 identical over 7 bases. The CDR3 contains 13 residues. Looked up from germline, CDR1 is SGDLS and CDR2 is YYNGEE. V was pared by 5 bases and J by 8 bases, with 6 bases of the junction left unmatched. The CDR3 DNA reads TGTGCCAGCAGTCGAGGGGGCGAGGGGGAGCTGTTTTTT. It is translated as CASSRGGEGELFF.

J is TRBJ1-1 and V is TRBV4-1, with D possibly matching TRBD1 (6 bases). Germline V gives CDR1 MGHRA, CDR2 YSYEKL. The CDR3 runs 15 residues. Deletions cut 0 bases from V and 5 bases from J, with 13 bases between. The CDR3 sequence is CASSQEGGARTEAFF. The CDR3 nucleotides read TGCGCCAGCAGCCAAGAAGGGGGGGCTCGGACTGAAGCTTTCTTT.

This chain links TRBV6-5 with TRBJ1-5, with 8 nucleotides matching TRBD1. Germline CDR1 and CDR2: MNHEY and SVGAGI. The CDR3 loop spans 14 amino acids. Trimming at V came to 7 bases and at J to 6 bases, leaving 8 bases not matched to a gene. The CDR3 here is CASNPTGEGQPQHF. CDR3 nucleotide sequence: TGTGCCAGCAACCCGACAGGGGAGGGTCAGCCCCAGCATTTT.

The chain couples TRBV25-1 to TRBJ2-7; 7 positions match TRBD1. This CDR3 contains 11 residues. Germline V lookup: CDR1 MGHDK, CDR2 SYGVNS. Trimming at V came to 7 bases and at J to 3 bases, leaving 0 bases not matched to a gene. CDR3 nucleotide sequence: TGTGCCAGCACAGGGGGCTACGAGCAGTACTTC. Amino acids: CASTGGYEQYF.

V is TRBV28 and J is TRBJ1-2; weak D call: TRBD1 (6 bases). CDR3 length: 13 residues. Trimming took 2 bases from V and 5 from J, leaving 9 bases between them. CDR1 MDHEN and CDR2 SYDVKM come from the germline V gene. The CDR3 loop is CASSLDRSYGYTF. The CDR3 region has the DNA TGTGCCAGCAGTTTAGACAGGTCATATGGCTACACCTTC.

The gene calls are TRBV2 and TRBJ2-7, with D perhaps TRBD1 (6 bases). The V gene's germline CDR1 is SNHLY and CDR2 FYNNEI. V gave up 8 bases and J gave up 4 bases, with 9 bases separating them. The CDR3 totals 11 residues. In nucleotides, the CDR3 is TGTGCCAGCTCCAGGGGTTACGAGCAGTACTTC. Protein product: CASSRGYEQYF.

This clone has a single count. The genes are TRBV5-4 and TRBJ2-7; D unresolved. The ends were cut back, 3 bases at V and 3 bases at J, with 10 bases in the middle. The length of the CDR3 is 13 residues. Germline loops: CDR1 SGHNT, CDR2 YYREEE (reference sequence). The CDR3 reads CASSSKPYYEQYF. In nucleotides, the CDR3 is TGTGCCAGCAGCTCCAAACCCTACTACGAGCAGTACTTC.

The chain links TRBV4-1 to TRBJ1-2; 7 positions match TRBD1. The CDR3 contains 15 residues. J gave up 0 bases and V 4 bases, and 5 bases lay outside the gene matches. Germline V gene data show CDR1 as MGHRA and CDR2 as YSYEKL. DNA for the CDR3: TGCGCCAGCAGCCTACCGGGACAGCCTAACTATGGCTACACCTTC. Translating it yields CASSLPGQPNYGYTF.

This chain connects TRBV4-1 to TRBJ2-5; the D gene is possibly TRBD2 (6 bases). Trimming removed 1 base at V and 6 bases at J, with 9 bases between. The germline V gene encodes CDR1 MGHRA and CDR2 YSYEKL. The CDR3 loop spans 13 amino acids. CDR3 region: CASSQVAGKTQYF. The CDR3 nucleotides are TGCGCCAGCAGCCAAGTGGCGGGGAAGACCCAGTACTTC.

CDR3 amino acids: CSVDASTGGLEQYF. CDR3 DNA sequence: TGCAGCGTGGACGCTTCCACAGGGGGCCTCGAGCAGTACTTC. The V and J genes are TRBV29-1 and TRBJ2-7, with 9 bases fitting TRBD1. CDR1 and CDR2 from the germline V gene are SQVTM and ANQGSEA. This CDR3 has 14 residues. V lost 6 bases to trimming and J lost 6 bases; unmatched junction nucleotides: 12.

This chain connects TRBV7-6 to TRBJ2-7; 12 bases agree with TRBD2. The CDR3 has 15 residues. Looked up from germline, CDR1 is SGHVS and CDR2 is FNYEAQ. The V and J ends lost 5 bases and 6 bases, in that order; junction bases with no gene match: 8. The CDR3 sequence: CASSLTSGSWREQYF. In nucleotides, the CDR3 is TGTGCCAGCAGCCTGACTAGCGGGAGTTGGCGCGAGCAGTACTTC. Drawing the rest from reference TRBV7-6 and TRBJ2-7, the complete variable domain is GAGVSQSPRYKVTKRGQDVALRCDPISGHVSLYWYRQALGQGPEFLTYFNYEAQQDKSGLPNDRFSAERPEGSISTLTIQRTEQRDSAMYRCASSLTSGSWREQYFGPGTRLTVT.

This clone has a single count. The chain joins TRBV29-1 to TRBJ1-2, with a possible D match to TRBD1 (6 bases). The germline V gene has CDR1 SQVTM and CDR2 ANQGSEA. The CDR3 has 14 amino acids. V was clipped by 6 bases and J by 3 bases, with 17 bases between them. The CDR3 loop is CSVEDKDRYYGYTF. In DNA form, the CDR3 reads TGCAGCGTCGAGGATAAAGACAGGTACTATGGCTACACCTTC.

This chain uses TRBV7-9 with TRBJ2-7; a weak D match, TRBD1 (6 bases). The V end lost 1 base, the J end lost 0 bases, and 10 bases lay between the germline ends. The CDR3 totals 15 residues. The germline CDR1 and CDR2 sequences are SEHNR and FQNEAQ (reference sequence). In nucleotides, the CDR3 is TGTGCCAGCAGCTTAGTATCAGGGGACTCCTACGAGCAGTACTTC. Its translation: CASSLVSGDSYEQYF.

CDR3 residues: CASSSQKAGGSRELFF. As DNA, the CDR3 is TGTGCCAGCAGCTCCCAGAAAGCGGGAGGGTCGAGGGAGCTGTTTTTT. The chain links TRBV7-6 to TRBJ2-2; 10 nucleotides align to TRBD2. Germline CDR1 reads SGHVS; CDR2 reads FNYEAQ. The V segment lost 4 bases and the J segment 9 bases; nucleotides outside the gene matches: 11. CDR3 length: 16 residues. The variable domain in full, completed from reference TRBV7-6 and TRBJ2-2, reads GAGVSQSPRYKVTKRGQDVALRCDPISGHVSLYWYRQALGQGPEFLTYFNYEAQQDKSGLPNDRFSAERPEGSISTLTIQRTEQRDSAMYRCASSSQKAGGSRELFFGEGSRLTVL.

Concerning this clone: At one end, the junction sequence differs from germline, possibly due to a read error. The rearrangement joins TRBV7-7 to TRBJ2-1, with 8 bases matching TRBD2. This CDR3 has 16 amino acids. The V gene's germline CDR1 is SSHAT and CDR2 FNYEAQ (reference sequence). CDR3 in amino acids: CASSFRAGGDYNEQFF. CDR3 sequence (DNA): TGTGCTAGCAGCTTTAGGGCGGGAGGCGACTACAATGAGCAGTTCTTC. Supplemented by reference TRBV7-7 and TRBJ2-1, the full variable domain reads GAGVSQSPRYKVTKRGQDVTLRCDPISSHATLYWYQQALGQGPEFLTYFNYEAQPDKSGLPSDRFSAERPEGSISTLTIQRTEQRDSAMYRCASSFRAGGDYNEQFFGPGTRLTVL.

This chain uses TRBV7-9 with TRBJ2-5; possible D gene TRBD1, 5 bases. This CDR3 is 15 amino acids long. CDR1 is SEHNR and CDR2 is FQNEAQ in the germline V gene (reference sequence). V dropped 3 bases and J dropped 4 bases, with 15 bases sitting between them. As DNA, the CDR3 is TGTGCCAGCAGCTTTGGGGCCGGGTCGGGAGAGACCCAGTACTTC. Translating gives CASSFGAGSGETQYF.

The chain is built from TRBV27 and TRBJ2-7; a possible D gene is TRBD1 (6 bases). The V and J ends lost 5 bases and 3 bases respectively, with 14 bases between them. Germline CDR1 and CDR2: MNHEY and SMNVEV (reference sequence). The CDR3 has 14 residues. In DNA, the CDR3 is TGTGCCAGCAGTATAGTAACAGGGAACTACGAGCAGTACTTC. This codes for CASSIVTGNYEQYF.

The rearrangement uses TRBV4-1 and TRBJ2-5; 10 nucleotides agree with TRBD2. The CDR3 extends over 14 amino acids. V shed 1 base and J 4 bases; nucleotides not matched to a gene: 0. Germline CDR1 is MGHRA and CDR2 is YSYEKL. The CDR3 loop is CASSQGLAGETQYF. CDR3 nucleotide sequence: TGCGCCAGCAGCCAAGGACTAGCGGGAGAGACCCAGTACTTC.

The CDR3 sequence: CASSPPFGSSPTDTQYF. The CDR3 coding sequence is TGTGCCAGCAGCCCCCCTTTTGGTAGCTCCCCCACAGATACGCAGTATTTT. The chain uses TRBV7-9 and TRBJ2-3, with D unclear. V was pared by 5 bases and J by 2 bases, with 20 bases between. Germline CDR1 and CDR2: SEHNR and FQNEAQ (reference sequence). The CDR3 length is 17 residues.

The chain links TRBV25-1 to TRBJ2-5; 7 bases agree with TRBD2. After removal of 6 bases from V and 7 bases from J, the junction contained 14 bases not matched to a gene. CDR3 length: 15 residues. The germline V gene has CDR1 MGHDK and CDR2 SYGVNS. CDR3 nucleotides: TGTGCCAGCAGCCTAACATTGGCGGGAGTCGGGACCCAGTACTTC. Residues: CASSLTLAGVGTQYF.